Each of the 26 T cell receptor beta chains below was sequenced from the same sample in a study of blood T cell repertoires in COVID-19. The repertoire was sequenced with immunoSEQ multiplex PCR; TCRdb's copy has only in-frame clones and lacks some. Of 200,000 or so clones listed, around 89% were seen once; the top ten hold roughly 3%. The sequenced sample was PBMCs or T cells enriched from blood (not recorded which). All receptors derive from a woman under 30 in a cohort exposed to, infected with or recovered from COVID-19 (not recorded which).

The J gene is TRBJ2-1, the V gene TRBV28; 10 bases align to TRBD2. The germline V gene encodes CDR1 MDHEN and CDR2 SYDVKM. The ends lost 2 bases at V and 6 bases at J; junction bases unmatched: 4. This CDR3 is built from 15 residues. The DNA of the CDR3 is TGTGCCAGCAGTTTACCTAGCGGGAGTGTCAATGAGCAGTTCTTC. It encodes CASSLPSGSVNEQFF.

CDR3 DNA sequence: TGTGCCAGCAGCTCCGGGAGGGCCTATGGCTACACCTTC. Its translation: CASSSGRAYGYTF. V usage is TRBV7-2 and J usage is TRBJ1-2; no clear D. CDR3 size: 13 residues. V was cut by 4 bases and J by 4 bases, with 10 bases left in between. Germline V gene data show CDR1 as SGHTA and CDR2 as FQGNSA. Variable domain in full (rest from reference TRBV7-2 and TRBJ1-2): GAGVSQSPSNKVTEKGKDVELRCDPISGHTALYWYRQSLGQGLEFLIYFQGNSAPDKSGLPSDRFSAERTGGSVSTLTIQRTQQEDSAVYLCASSSGRAYGYTFGSGTRLTVV.

The CDR3 is CASSFAVGGRSPSREQYF. In DNA form, the CDR3 reads TGTGCCAGCAGTTTTGCCGTGGGAGGCAGGTCCCCTTCTAGAGAGCAGTACTTC. The chain recombines TRBV28 with TRBJ2-7, with D possibly TRBD2 on 6 matching bases. Germline V CDR1 and CDR2: MDHEN, SYDVKM. CDR3 size: 18 residues. V was shortened by 3 bases and J by 7 bases, with 28 bases between the two germline ends.

The gene calls are TRBV28 and TRBJ2-1, with D tentatively TRBD1 (6 bases). The CDR3 is 13 residues long. CDR1 is MDHEN, CDR2 SYDVKM, per germline. Trimming removed 2 bases at V and 9 bases at J, with 11 bases between. The CDR3 DNA reads as TGTGCCAGCAGTTTAGCAGGGGCGGGTGAGCAGTTCTTC. As protein: CASSLAGAGEQFF.

CDR3 residues: CASSEEQGSNQPQHF. CDR3 nucleotides: TGTGCCAGCAGTGAAGAACAGGGAAGCAATCAGCCCCAGCATTTT. The chain combines TRBV2 with TRBJ1-5; D is possibly TRBD1 (6 bases). V was cut by 1 base and J by 1 base, with 8 bases left in between. Germline-derived CDR1 and CDR2 are SNHLY and FYNNEI. This CDR3 has 15 residues.

The V gene is TRBV5-1, the J gene TRBJ2-2, with no clear D. V lost 1 base, J lost 4 bases, and 11 bases lay in between. Looked up from germline, CDR1 is SGHRS and CDR2 is YFSETQ. The CDR3 is made up of 15 amino acids. The CDR3 loop is CASSLTEPGTGELFF. DNA of the CDR3: TGCGCCAGCAGCTTGACGGAGCCCGGCACCGGGGAGCTGTTTTTT.

V and J are TRBV5-1 and TRBJ2-1; 10 nucleotides match TRBD2. Trimming cost V 4 bases and J 7 bases; bases outside gene matches: 5. This CDR3 spans 14 amino acids. Germline assignment: CDR1 SGHRS and CDR2 YFSETQ. The CDR3 loop is CASSQTAGGNEQFF. The CDR3 DNA is TGCGCCAGCAGCCAGACAGCGGGAGGGAATGAGCAGTTCTTC.

This chain links TRBV4-1 with TRBJ1-6; D is possibly TRBD1 (5 bases). The germline gives CDR1 MGHRA, CDR2 YSYEKL. V lost 0 bases to trimming and J lost 9 bases, with 18 bases between them. The CDR3 contains 17 residues. The CDR3 is CASSQERWRQGGSPLHF. CDR3 DNA: TGCGCCAGCAGCCAAGAAAGATGGCGTCAGGGAGGTTCACCCCTCCACTTT.

The rearrangement uses TRBV5-4 and TRBJ2-7; D is uncertain. Per germline, CDR1 SGHNT and CDR2 YYREEE (reference sequence). This CDR3 is built from 13 residues. V was pared by 2 bases and J by 2 bases, with 8 bases between. The CDR3 sequence is CASSFWQTYEQYF. CDR3 nucleotide sequence: TGTGCCAGCAGCTTTTGGCAGACCTACGAGCAGTACTTC.

CDR3 sequence: CASSTNPSNTGELFF. The CDR3 coding sequence is TGTGCCAGCAGCACAAATCCCTCCAACACCGGGGAGCTGTTTTTT. This chain links TRBV5-6 with TRBJ2-2; no clear D. This CDR3 region has 15 residues. Germline V gene sequence: CDR1 SGHDT, CDR2 YYEEEE. The V end lost 4 bases, the J end lost 2 bases, and 12 bases lay between the germline ends.

The V call is TRBV11-1, the J call TRBJ2-7, with 10 bases fitting TRBD1. V gave up 2 bases and J gave up 5 bases; unmatched junction bases: 9. Germline CDR1 SGHAT, CDR2 FQDESV (reference sequence). CDR3 length: 16 residues. CDR3 protein: CASSLPLGQGRNEQYF. The CDR3 DNA reads as TGTGCCAGCAGCTTACCGCTGGGACAGGGGAGGAACGAGCAGTACTTC. Full variable domain (outside the CDR3, taken from reference TRBV11-1 and TRBJ2-7): EAEVAQSPRYKITEKSQAVAFWCDPISGHATLYWYRQILGQGPELLVQFQDESVVDDSQLPKDRFSAERLKGVDSTLKIQPAELGDSAMYLCASSLPLGQGRNEQYFGPGTRLTVT.

V gene TRBV6-6 combines with J gene TRBJ2-1; 7 nucleotides line up with TRBD1. With 6 bases clipped from V and 6 bases from J, the junction kept 2 bases outside the gene matches. CDR3 length equals 12 residues. Germline CDR1 reads MNHNY; CDR2 reads SVGAGI (reference sequence). This CDR3 is CASSPGGNEQFF. The CDR3 nucleotides are TGTGCCAGCAGCCCAGGGGGCAATGAGCAGTTCTTC.

The J gene is TRBJ2-1, the V gene TRBV27, with TRBD1 identical over 9 bases. The CDR3 spans 14 residues. The V segment lost 10 bases and the J segment 7 bases; nucleotides outside the gene matches: 11. Germline loops: CDR1 MNHEY, CDR2 SMNVEV (reference sequence). The CDR3 DNA sequence: TGTGCCACCGGAGGACAGGGGATTTGGAATGAGCAGTTCTTC. It translates to CATGGQGIWNEQFF.

A note on this clone: Other DNA sequences in this specimen translate into the identical CDR3. This sequence joins TRBV5-1 and TRBJ2-3; TRBD2 aligns across 12 bases. Germline CDR1 reads SGHRS; CDR2 reads YFSETQ. This CDR3 is built from 16 residues. After removal of 3 bases from V and 0 bases from J, the junction contained 2 bases not matched to a gene. CDR3 in amino acids: CASSSGLAGSTDTQYF. Here the CDR3 DNA reads TGCGCCAGCAGCTCAGGACTAGCGGGGAGCACAGATACGCAGTATTTT.

The rearrangement uses TRBV11-3 and TRBJ2-2; no clear D gene. Germline V gene data show CDR1 as SGHNT and CDR2 as YENEEA. This CDR3 comprises 14 residues. Trimming took off 5 bases at V and 1 base at J, with 8 bases between the two ends. The CDR3 coding sequence is TGTGCCAGCAGCACCAGACTGAACACCGGGGAGCTGTTTTTT. This translates into CASSTRLNTGELFF.

This sequence joins TRBV5-6 and TRBJ1-1; D is perhaps TRBD1 (5 bases). With 2 bases removed from V and 1 base from J, the gap between germline ends came to 12 bases. Germline V gene data show CDR1 as SGHDT and CDR2 as YYEEEE. The CDR3 covers 15 residues. DNA for the CDR3: TGTGCCAGCAGCTTTACAGGAGCAGGGAACACTGAAGCTTTCTTT. This codes for CASSFTGAGNTEAFF.

The chain is built from TRBV24-1 and TRBJ2-1; TRBD1 matches at 10 bases. CDR3 length: 16 residues. Per the germline V gene, CDR1 is KGHDR and CDR2 is SFDVKD. The trim removed 3 bases at V and 0 bases at J, leaving 1 base unmatched. Written as DNA, the CDR3 is TGTGCCACCAGTGATCGGACAGGGGGCTCCTACAATGAGCAGTTCTTC. It codes for CATSDRTGGSYNEQFF.

This sequence joins TRBV5-1 and TRBJ1-5; D is undetermined. Per the germline V gene, CDR1 is SGHRS and CDR2 is YFSETQ. Trimming shortened V by 0 bases and J by 11 bases, and 15 bases separated the two germline ends. CDR3 size: 14 residues. This CDR3 is CASSLDGNQEAQHF. CDR3 coding DNA: TGCGCCAGCAGCTTGGACGGAAATCAGGAGGCCCAGCATTTT.

The rearrangement joins TRBV6-5 to TRBJ1-1; TRBD1 might be the D (6 bases). CDR1 is MNHEY, CDR2 SVGAGI, per germline. Trimming cost V 8 bases and J 1 base, with 8 bases left between them. This CDR3 comprises 12 residues. In DNA form, the CDR3 reads TGTGCCAGCGGGGGACAGAACACTGAAGCTTTCTTT. Amino acid sequence: CASGGQNTEAFF.

The rearrangement joins TRBV7-8 to TRBJ2-5, with D perhaps matching TRBD1 (6 bases). In germline, CDR1 is SGHVS, CDR2 FQNEAQ. The V and J ends lost 4 bases and 4 bases respectively, with 13 bases between them. The CDR3 extends over 14 amino acids. Here the CDR3 reads CASSSNSGVETQYF. The CDR3, as DNA: TGTGCCAGCAGCTCGAATTCAGGGGTAGAGACCCAGTACTTC.

This sequence joins TRBV5-4 and TRBJ2-5, with TRBD1 matching over 8 bases. The CDR3 has 16 residues. Germline assignment: CDR1 SGHNT and CDR2 YYREEE (reference sequence). The V segment lost 3 bases and the J segment 2 bases; nucleotides outside the gene matches: 9. CDR3 nucleotides: TGTGCCAGCAGCTACCCCTTCGGACAGGGACAAGAGACCCAGTACTTC. It specifies CASSYPFGQGQETQYF.

This chain joins TRBV21-1 and TRBJ2-1; TRBD1 was called by the table and not checked on the DNA. TRBV21-1 is a pseudogene locus. The CDR3 consists of 14 residues. The CDR3 spells CASSRGQGRNEQFF. The CDR3, as DNA: TGTGCCAGCAGCCGAGGACAGGGGAGGAATGAGCAGTTCTTC.

The chain couples TRBV14 to TRBJ1-2; D is perhaps TRBD1 (5 bases). The CDR3 covers 15 residues. The germline gives CDR1 SGHDN, CDR2 FVKESK. Trimming stripped 4 bases from V and 4 bases from J, with 16 bases between. The DNA of the CDR3 is TGTGCCAGCAGCCCGAGATTCGACAGACCCTATGGCTACACCTTC. Protein product: CASSPRFDRPYGYTF.

In its sample, this clone was seen many times. This chain connects TRBV2 to TRBJ1-2; possible D gene TRBD1, 5 bases. The CDR3 has 15 amino acids. Deletions cut 6 bases from V and 1 base from J, with 15 bases between. Germline V CDR1 and CDR2: SNHLY, FYNNEI. Here the CDR3 DNA reads TGTGCCAGCAGCGATGGGCAGGGCAATAACTATGGCTACACCTTC. This codes for CASSDGQGNNYGYTF.

This sequence joins TRBV7-9 and TRBJ2-7; 7 positions agree with TRBD2. The CDR3 runs to 13 residues. Germline V lookup: CDR1 SEHNR, CDR2 FQNEAQ (reference sequence). The V segment lost 4 bases and the J segment 1 base; nucleotides outside the gene matches: 1. Here the CDR3 DNA reads TGTGCCAGCAGCTGGCGGGAGTCCTACGAGCAGTACTTC. It codes for CASSWRESYEQYF.

The chain employs TRBV10-3 and TRBJ2-3; D is perhaps TRBD1 (5 bases). CDR3 length: 11 residues. V was cut by 7 bases and J by 9 bases, with 11 bases left in between. Germline lookup yields CDR1 ENHRY and CDR2 SYGVKD. CDR3 DNA: TGTGCCATCATGGTTGACAGAACGCAGTATTTT. It specifies CAIMVDRTQYF.